This record looks at one T cell receptor beta chain sequence and its context. Its target is unknown. The repertoire was sequenced with immunoSEQ multiplex PCR; TCRdb's copy has only in-frame clones and lacks some. This table holds some 130,000 clones, 80% to 90% found once. The trim removed 3 bases at V and 2 bases at J, leaving 5 bases unmatched. This CDR3 comprises 15 residues. The germline V gene has CDR1 SNHLY and CDR2 FYNNEI. The data derive from a study of cytomegalovirus exposure and HLA in healthy donors. Donors came from a validation cohort of approximately 110 subjects, distinct from the first 666-subject cohort. General study findings and limits: It was reportedly the case that the classifier diagnosed cytomegalovirus status with high specificity and sensitivity.

The specimen sequenced was PBMCs. The receptor's source is a woman aged 25 to 39 in good health and CMV-seronegative. The chain recombines TRBV2 with TRBJ2-7, with 9 bases that match TRBD2. The CDR3 sequence: CASSDQAGGPYEQYF. The CDR3 DNA sequence: TGTGCCAGCAGTGATCAAGCGGGGGGACCCTACGAGCAGTACTTC.